Sequencing of this T cell receptor beta chain was carried out in a study of Ad26.COV2.S vaccination and SARS-CoV-2 variants. Study overall: The trial was COV1001 and the donor's arm was Ad26.COV2.S. Once, or twice with 56 days between doses, Ad26.COV2.S was given intramuscularly. The study's findings and limits: Higher spike-specific TCR breadth was found in vaccine recipients than in placebo recipients.

In this sample, this clone turned up a few times. Its specificity is not known. The CDR3 covers 13 residues. Per the germline V gene, CDR1 is MNHEY and CDR2 is SVGAGI. Trimming took 6 bases from V and 7 from J, leaving 13 bases between them. Described treatment: roughly 19 received Ad26.COV2.S at low or high dose, single or two shots; 5 received placebo; per-sample allocation not given. The study sampled participants on day 63 after the first vaccine or placebo injection. The table came from immunoSEQ multiplex PCR; TCRdb's copy has only in-frame clones and leaves some out. Of roughly 400,000 clones detected, around 93% appear once; the ten largest clones hold about 1.7%.

The receptor was isolated from a person between 18 and 65 years old who received the Ad26.COV2.S COVID-19 vaccine or a placebo. The sample in question was peripheral blood, obtained in a trial of Ad26.COV2.S vaccine versus placebo. The chain uses TRBV6-5 and TRBJ2-1, with D unclear. For the CDR3, the DNA is TGTGCCAGCAGCCGGTTTCGAACGAATGAGCAGTTCTTC. Protein sequence: CASSRFRTNEQFF.